This is a list of T cell receptor beta chains from one sample in a study of blood T cell repertoires in COVID-19. The method was immunoSEQ multiplex PCR; TCRdb's version includes in-frame clones alone and lacks a portion of them. The sample holds roughly 410,000 clones, around 89% seen once. Sequencing used peripheral blood. The source is a woman in her forties with COVID-19, enrolled during active disease. Each CDR3 is given without its conserved first and last residue.

V: TRBV3-1/TRBV3-2; CDR3: ASSQDVAGGLSTEAF
V: TRBV7-2; CDR3: ASSFRDDDTEAF
V: TRBV6-6; CDR3: ASSYSGDSEAF
V: TRBV7-8; CDR3: ASSLATREEHPYEQY
V: TRBV7-2; CDR3: ASSLSAGDPYGYT
V: TRBV28; CDR3: ASSSSGQGVNQPQH
V: TRBV6-4; CDR3: ASRGDGYSPLH
V: TRBV7-9; CDR3: ASSNDRGTLNTEAF
V: TRBV9; CDR3: ASSPRDSPLH
V: TRBV6-2/TRBV6-3; CDR3: ASSYSVGGASNQPQH
V: TRBV13; CDR3: ASSLGLGPGNEKLF
V: TRBV28; CDR3: ASSSDSYTEAF
V: TRBV28; CDR3: ASSLPTSYEQY
V: TRBV9; CDR3: ASSARLAGTQETQY
V: TRBV24-1; CDR3: ATSEGGTGALGPQH
V: TRBV20-1; CDR3: SASQDQETQY
V: TRBV19; CDR3: ASIPTAYSNQPQH
V: TRBV6-2/TRBV6-3; CDR3: ASSYSRRQF
V: TRBV12-5; CDR3: ASGLGQPNTEAF
V: TRBV7-8; CDR3: ASSLARTPGREQY
V: TRBV29-1; CDR3: SVEPGMTEAF
V: TRBV7-2; CDR3: ASSLAGTGVPVESGYT
V: TRBV9; CDR3: ASSGLAGETQY
V: TRBV19; CDR3: ASSINPGRMNTEAF
V: TRBV3-1/TRBV3-2; CDR3: ASSRTGSTNEKLF
V: TRBV28; CDR3: ASSFLGGTKNIQY
V: TRBV7-8; CDR3: ASSSSGGIQY
V: TRBV7-2; CDR3: ASSLKPQGYTGELF
V: TRBV7-2; CDR3: ASSLKMGGGPGRVGYT
V: TRBV7-6; CDR3: ASSLSGHSYEQY
V: TRBV7-2; CDR3: ASSLSLAGVYQETQY
V: TRBV5-6; CDR3: ASSLAQSGEWRL
V: TRBV29-1; CDR3: SVAAQGDPGELF
V: TRBV4-2; CDR3: ASSQSPGGYT
V: TRBV7-9; CDR3: ASSFGVPSGANVLT
V: TRBV6-2/TRBV6-3; CDR3: ASSARGVTEAF
V: TRBV28; CDR3: ASSLPTGGFGYT
V: TRBV25-1; CDR3: ASMMDRGYTEAF
V: TRBV11-2; CDR3: ASSRRDRDYNEQF
V: TRBV30; CDR3: AWSITMSSGGNQPQH
V: TRBV27; CDR3: ASRQDEQY
V: TRBV2; CDR3: ASSAGGYEQF
V: TRBV19; CDR3: ASRTGTGNSPLH
V: TRBV5-1; CDR3: ASSLGRGREQY
V: TRBV7-9; CDR3: ASSLPPDREVDTQY
V: TRBV5-5; CDR3: ASGPPTANYGYT
V: TRBV5-1; CDR3: ASSLGQTGELF
V: TRBV25-1; CDR3: ASSEGDRGFYWDTEAF
V: TRBV29-1; CDR3: SVVGPRRHYGYT
V: TRBV5-1; CDR3: ASSLWYRTGGTGELF
V: TRBV4-3; CDR3: ASSQRRRGPNNEQF
V: TRBV19; CDR3: ASSTLPPETQY
V: TRBV7-3; CDR3: ASSHSGGTTDTQY
V: TRBV28; CDR3: ATSGGGHGYT
V: TRBV29-1; CDR3: SVPGLAGDTGELF
V: TRBV5-1; CDR3: ASSLAASGSEQY
V: TRBV27; CDR3: ASSSGQGLGSHTEAF